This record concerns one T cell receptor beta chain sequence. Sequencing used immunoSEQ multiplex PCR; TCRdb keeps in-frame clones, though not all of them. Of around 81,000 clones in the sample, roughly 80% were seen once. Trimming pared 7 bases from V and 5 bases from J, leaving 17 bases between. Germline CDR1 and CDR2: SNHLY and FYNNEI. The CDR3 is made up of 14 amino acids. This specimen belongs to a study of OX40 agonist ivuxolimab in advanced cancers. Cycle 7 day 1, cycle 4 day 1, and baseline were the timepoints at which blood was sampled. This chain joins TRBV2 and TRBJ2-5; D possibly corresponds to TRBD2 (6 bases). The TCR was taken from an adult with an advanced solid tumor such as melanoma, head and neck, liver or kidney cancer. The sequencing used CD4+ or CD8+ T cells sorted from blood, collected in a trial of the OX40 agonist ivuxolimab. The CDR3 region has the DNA TGTGCCAGCATAGGCGGACTGGCGGGGGAGACCCAGTACTTC. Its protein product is CASIGGLAGETQYF.